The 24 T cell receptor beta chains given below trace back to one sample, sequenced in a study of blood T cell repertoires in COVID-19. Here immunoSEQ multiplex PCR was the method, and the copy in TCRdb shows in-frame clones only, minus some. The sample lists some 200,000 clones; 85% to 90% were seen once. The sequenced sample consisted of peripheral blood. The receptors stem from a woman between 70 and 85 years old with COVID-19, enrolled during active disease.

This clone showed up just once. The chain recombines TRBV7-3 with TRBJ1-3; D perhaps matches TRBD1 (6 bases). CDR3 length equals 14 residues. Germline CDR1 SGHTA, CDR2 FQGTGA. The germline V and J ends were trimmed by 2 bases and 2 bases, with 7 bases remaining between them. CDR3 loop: CASSLAGAGNTIYF. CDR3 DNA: TGTGCCAGCAGCTTAGCAGGGGCTGGAAACACCATATATTTT.

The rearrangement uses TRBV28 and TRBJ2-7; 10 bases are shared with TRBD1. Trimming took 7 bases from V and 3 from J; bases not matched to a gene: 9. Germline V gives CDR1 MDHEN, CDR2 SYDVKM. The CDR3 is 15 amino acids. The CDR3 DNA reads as TGTGCCAGCAAATCCGAGGGACAGGGGAACTACGAGCAGTACTTC. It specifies CASKSEGQGNYEQYF.

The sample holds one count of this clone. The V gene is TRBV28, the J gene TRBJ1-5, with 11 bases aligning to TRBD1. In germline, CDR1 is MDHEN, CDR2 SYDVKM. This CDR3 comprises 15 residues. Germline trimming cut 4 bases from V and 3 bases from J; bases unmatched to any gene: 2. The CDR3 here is CASSWGQGDNQPQHF. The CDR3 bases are TGTGCCAGCAGTTGGGGACAGGGGGACAATCAGCCCCAGCATTTT. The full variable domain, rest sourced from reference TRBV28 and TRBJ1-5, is DVKVTQSSRYLVKRTGEKVFLECVQDMDHENMFWYRQDPGLGLRLIYFSYDVKMKEKGDIPEGYSVSREKKERFSLILESASTNQTSMYLCASSWGQGDNQPQHFGDGTRLSIL.

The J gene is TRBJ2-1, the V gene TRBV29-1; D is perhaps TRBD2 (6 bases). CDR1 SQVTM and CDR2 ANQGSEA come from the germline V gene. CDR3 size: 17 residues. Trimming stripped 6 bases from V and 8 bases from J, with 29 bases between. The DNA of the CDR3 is TGCAGCGTGGTAGGGCTAGCGAGCCTTACGTGGAGTGATGAGCAGTTCTTC. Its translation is CSVVGLASLTWSDEQFF.

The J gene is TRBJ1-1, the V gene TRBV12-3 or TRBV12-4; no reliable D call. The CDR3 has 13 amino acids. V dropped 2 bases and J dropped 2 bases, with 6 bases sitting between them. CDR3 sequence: CASSLQANTEAFF. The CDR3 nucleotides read TGTGCCAGCAGTTTACAAGCCAACACTGAAGCTTTCTTT.

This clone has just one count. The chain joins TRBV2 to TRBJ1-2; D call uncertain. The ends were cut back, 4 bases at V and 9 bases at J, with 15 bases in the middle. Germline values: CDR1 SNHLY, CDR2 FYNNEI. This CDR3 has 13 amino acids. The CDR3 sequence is CASSAQWASSYTF. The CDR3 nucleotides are TGTGCCAGCAGTGCCCAATGGGCCAGCAGCTACACCTTC.

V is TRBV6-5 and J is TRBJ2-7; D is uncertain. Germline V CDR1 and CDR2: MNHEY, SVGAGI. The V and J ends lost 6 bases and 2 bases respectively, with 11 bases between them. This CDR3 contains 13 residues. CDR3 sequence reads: CASSPTRTYEQYF. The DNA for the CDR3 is TGTGCCAGCAGCCCGACACGCACCTACGAGCAGTACTTC.

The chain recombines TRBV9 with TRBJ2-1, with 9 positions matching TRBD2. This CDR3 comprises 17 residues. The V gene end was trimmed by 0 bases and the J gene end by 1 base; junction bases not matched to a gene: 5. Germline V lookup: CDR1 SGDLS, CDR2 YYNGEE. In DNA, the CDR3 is TGTGCCAGCAGCGTAGTAGGCGGGAGGGGATCCTACAATGAGCAGTTCTTC. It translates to CASSVVGGRGSYNEQFF. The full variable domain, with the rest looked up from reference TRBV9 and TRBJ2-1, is DSGVTQTPKHLITATGQRVTLRCSPRSGDLSVYWYQQSLDQGLQFLIQYYNGEERAKGNILERFSAQQFPDLHSELNLSSLELGDSALYFCASSVVGGRGSYNEQFFGPGTRLTVL.

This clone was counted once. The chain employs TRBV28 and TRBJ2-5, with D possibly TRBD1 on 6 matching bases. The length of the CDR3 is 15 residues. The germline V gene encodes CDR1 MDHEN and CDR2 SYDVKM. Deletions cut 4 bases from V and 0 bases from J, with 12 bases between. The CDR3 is CASSSHTGNQETQYF. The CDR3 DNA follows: TGTGCCAGCAGTTCCCACACAGGGAACCAAGAGACCCAGTACTTC.

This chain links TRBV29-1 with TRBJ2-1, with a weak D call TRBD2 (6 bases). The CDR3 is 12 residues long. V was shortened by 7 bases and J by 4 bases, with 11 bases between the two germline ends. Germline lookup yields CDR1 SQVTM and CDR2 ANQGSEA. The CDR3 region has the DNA TGCAGCGCTTGGGGACTTTACAATGAGCAGTTCTTC. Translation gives CSAWGLYNEQFF.

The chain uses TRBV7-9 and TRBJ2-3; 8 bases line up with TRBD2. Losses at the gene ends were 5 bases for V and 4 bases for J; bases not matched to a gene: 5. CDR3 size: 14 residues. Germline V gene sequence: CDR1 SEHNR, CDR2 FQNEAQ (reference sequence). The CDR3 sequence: CASSTTSGPDTQYF. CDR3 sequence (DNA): TGTGCCAGCAGCACTACTAGCGGACCAGATACGCAGTATTTT.

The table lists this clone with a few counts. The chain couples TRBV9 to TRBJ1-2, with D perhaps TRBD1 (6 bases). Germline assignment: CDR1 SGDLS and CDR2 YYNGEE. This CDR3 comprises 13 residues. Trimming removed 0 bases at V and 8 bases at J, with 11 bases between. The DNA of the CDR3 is TGTGCCAGCAGCGTAGCAGGGGTAGAAGGCTACACCTTC. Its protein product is CASSVAGVEGYTF.

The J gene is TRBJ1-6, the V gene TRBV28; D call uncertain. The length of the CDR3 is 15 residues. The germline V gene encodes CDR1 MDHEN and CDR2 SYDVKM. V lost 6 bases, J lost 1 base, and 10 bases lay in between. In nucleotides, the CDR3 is TGTGCCAGCAGCACTGGCGGGTCCTATAATTCACCCCTCCACTTT. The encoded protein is CASSTGGSYNSPLHF. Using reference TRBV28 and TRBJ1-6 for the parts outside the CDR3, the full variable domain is DVKVTQSSRYLVKRTGEKVFLECVQDMDHENMFWYRQDPGLGLRLIYFSYDVKMKEKGDIPEGYSVSREKKERFSLILESASTNQTSMYLCASSTGGSYNSPLHFGNGTRLTVT.

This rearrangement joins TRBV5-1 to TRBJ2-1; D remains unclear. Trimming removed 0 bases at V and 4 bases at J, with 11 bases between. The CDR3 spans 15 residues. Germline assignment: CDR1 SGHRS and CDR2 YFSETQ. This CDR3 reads CASSLVQVEYNEQFF. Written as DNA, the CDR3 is TGCGCCAGCAGCTTGGTTCAGGTGGAATACAATGAGCAGTTCTTC.

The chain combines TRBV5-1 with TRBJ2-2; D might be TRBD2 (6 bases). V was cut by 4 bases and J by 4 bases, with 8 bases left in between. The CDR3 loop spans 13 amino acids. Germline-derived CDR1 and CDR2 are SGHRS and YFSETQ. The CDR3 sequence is CASSGGSTGELFF. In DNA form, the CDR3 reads TGCGCCAGCAGCGGGGGGTCCACCGGGGAGCTGTTTTTT.

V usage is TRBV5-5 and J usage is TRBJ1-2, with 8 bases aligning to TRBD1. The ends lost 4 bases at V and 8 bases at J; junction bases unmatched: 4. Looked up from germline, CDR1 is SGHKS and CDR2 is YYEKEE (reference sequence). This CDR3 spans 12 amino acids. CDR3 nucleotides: TGTGCCAGCAGCCCCCAGGGGGCCGGCTACACCTTC. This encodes CASSPQGAGYTF.

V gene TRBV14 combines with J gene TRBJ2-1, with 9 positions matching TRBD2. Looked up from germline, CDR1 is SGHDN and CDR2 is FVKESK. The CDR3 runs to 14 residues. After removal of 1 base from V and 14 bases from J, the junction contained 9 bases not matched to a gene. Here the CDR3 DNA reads TGTGCCAGCAGCCAAGGACGCCTCGGGACTAGCAAGTTCTTC. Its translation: CASSQGRLGTSKFF.

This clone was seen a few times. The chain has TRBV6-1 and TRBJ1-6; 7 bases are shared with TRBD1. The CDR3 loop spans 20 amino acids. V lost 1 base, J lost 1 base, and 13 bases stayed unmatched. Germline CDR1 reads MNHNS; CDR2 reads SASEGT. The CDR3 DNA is TGTGCCAGCAGTGAAGGGATTACAGGGGATACTCTTTCCTATAATTCACCCCTCCACTTT. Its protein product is CASSEGITGDTLSYNSPLHF.

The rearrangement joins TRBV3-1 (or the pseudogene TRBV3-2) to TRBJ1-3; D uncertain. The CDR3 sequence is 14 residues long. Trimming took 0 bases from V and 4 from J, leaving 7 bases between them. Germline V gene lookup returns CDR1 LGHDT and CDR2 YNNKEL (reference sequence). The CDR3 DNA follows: TGTGCCAGCAGCCAAGATCGCAGAGGAAACACCATATATTTT. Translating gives CASSQDRRGNTIYF.

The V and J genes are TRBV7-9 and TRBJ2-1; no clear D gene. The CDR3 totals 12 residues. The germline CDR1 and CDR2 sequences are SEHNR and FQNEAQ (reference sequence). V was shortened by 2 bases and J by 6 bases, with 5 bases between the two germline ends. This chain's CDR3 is CASSLIGNEQFF. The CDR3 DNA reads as TGTGCCAGCAGCTTAATCGGCAATGAGCAGTTCTTC. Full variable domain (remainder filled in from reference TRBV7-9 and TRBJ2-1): DTGVSQNPRHKITKRGQNVTFRCDPISEHNRLYWYRQTLGQGPEFLTYFQNEAQLEKSRLLSDRFSAERPKGSFSTLEIQRTEQGDSAMYLCASSLIGNEQFFGPGTRLTVL.

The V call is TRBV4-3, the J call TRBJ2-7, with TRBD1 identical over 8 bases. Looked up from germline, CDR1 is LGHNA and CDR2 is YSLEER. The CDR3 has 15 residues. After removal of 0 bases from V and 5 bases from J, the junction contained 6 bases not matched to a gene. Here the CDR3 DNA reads TGCGCCAGCAGCCAAGATCGGACAGGGACCCACGAGCAGTACTTC. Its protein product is CASSQDRTGTHEQYF.

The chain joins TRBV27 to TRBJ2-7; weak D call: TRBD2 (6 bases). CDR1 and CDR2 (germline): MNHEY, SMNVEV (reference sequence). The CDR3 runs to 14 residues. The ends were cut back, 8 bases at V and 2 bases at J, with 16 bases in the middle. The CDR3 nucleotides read TGTGCCAGCGCAGCCGTCGGGGGAGCCTACGAGCAGTACTTC. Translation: CASAAVGGAYEQYF.

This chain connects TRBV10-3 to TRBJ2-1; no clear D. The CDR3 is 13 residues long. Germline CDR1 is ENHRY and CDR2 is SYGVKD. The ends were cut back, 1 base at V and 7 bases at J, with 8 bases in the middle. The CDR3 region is CAISELEKNEQFF. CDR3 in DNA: TGTGCCATCAGTGAGTTGGAGAAGAATGAGCAGTTCTTC.

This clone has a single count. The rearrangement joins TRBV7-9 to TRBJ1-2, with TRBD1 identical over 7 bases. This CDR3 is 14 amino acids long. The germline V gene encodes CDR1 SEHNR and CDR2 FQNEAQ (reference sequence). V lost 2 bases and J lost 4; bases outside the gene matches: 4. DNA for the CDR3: TGTGCCAGCAGCTTACGTGGGACAGCCTATGGCTACACCTTC. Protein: CASSLRGTAYGYTF. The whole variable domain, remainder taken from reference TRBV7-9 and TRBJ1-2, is DTGVSQNPRHKITKRGQNVTFRCDPISEHNRLYWYRQTLGQGPEFLTYFQNEAQLEKSRLLSDRFSAERPKGSFSTLEIQRTEQGDSAMYLCASSLRGTAYGYTFGSGTRLTVV.